This T cell receptor beta chain originates from a study of T cells in Graves' hyperthyroidism and ophthalmopathy. RNA transcripts provided the source from which TCR beta CDR3 regions were amplified. RT-PCR in the first round (using the HTBI primer set) targeted the TCR CDR3. MiXCR, applied by TCRdb to the multiplex PCR reads, yields one record per CDR3 protein. The sample includes approximately 700,000 distinct CDR3 sequences, roughly 15% seen only once; the top ten take about 8.4%. The CDR3 sequence is 17 residues long. Germline lookup yields CDR1 MNHEY and CDR2 SMNVEV (reference sequence). J lost 2 bases, V lost 4 bases, and 10 bases had no gene match. Ten or more counts support this clonotype. The study defined stable Graves' hyperthyroidism as no ophthalmopathy progression within 18 months.

The sequence was obtained from a man younger than 35 with Graves' hyperthyroidism. The rearrangement joins TRBV27 to TRBJ2-1; 8 nucleotides match TRBD1. The sequenced material came from blood. CDR3 sequence reads: CASSSLPGQVAYNEQFF. The CDR3 DNA is TGTGCCAGCAGTTCACTACCGGGACAGGTCGCCTACAATGAGCAGTTCTTC.